The clone carrying this T cell receptor beta chain was picked up many times. Its antigen remains unknown. TCRdb recomputed calls from the 5' RACE reads with MiXCR, one row per CDR3 protein. The sample lists fewer than 75,000 distinct CDR3 sequences; roughly 18% were seen once. CDR3 length: 16 residues. Germline trimming cut 0 bases from V and 4 bases from J; bases unmatched to any gene: 6. CDR1 SGHAT and CDR2 FQNNGV come from the germline V gene. This entry is derived from a study of early T cells in non-severe SARS-CoV-2 infection. Study information: Sequenced material consisted of bulk RNA (from unsorted whole blood), and chains were unpaired. The study's findings and limits: Anti-spike CD8 specificities were favored by VDJdb matching, whose results missed private and CD4 specificities.

The specimen was whole blood, collected at baseline. This sequence joins TRBV11-2 and TRBJ2-5; TRBD2 aligns across 9 bases. The sequence was collected from an adult who was a healthcare worker with PCR-confirmed SARS-CoV-2 infection or an uninfected control (not recorded which). The CDR3 spells CASSLDLRGGAETQYF. The CDR3 DNA follows: TGTGCCAGCAGCTTAGATTTGCGGGGGGGCGCAGAGACCCAGTACTTC.